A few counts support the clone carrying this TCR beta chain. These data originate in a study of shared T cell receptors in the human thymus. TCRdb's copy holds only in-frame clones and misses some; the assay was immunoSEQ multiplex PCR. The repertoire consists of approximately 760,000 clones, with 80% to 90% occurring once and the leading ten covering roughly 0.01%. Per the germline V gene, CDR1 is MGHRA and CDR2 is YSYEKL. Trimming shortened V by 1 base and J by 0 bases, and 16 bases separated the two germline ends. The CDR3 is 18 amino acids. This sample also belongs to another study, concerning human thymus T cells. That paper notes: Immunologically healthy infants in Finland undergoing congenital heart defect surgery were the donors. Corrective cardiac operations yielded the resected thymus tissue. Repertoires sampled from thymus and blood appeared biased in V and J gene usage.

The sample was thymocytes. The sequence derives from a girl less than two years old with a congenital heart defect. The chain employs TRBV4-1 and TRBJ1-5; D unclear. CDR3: CASSQGASNRYSNQPQHF. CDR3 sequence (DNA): TGCGCCAGCAGCCAAGGGGCCAGCAACAGATATAGCAATCAGCCCCAGCATTTT.